Below, 21 T cell receptor beta chains from the same sample are listed, as sequenced in a study of shared clonotypes between healthy human individuals. Here immunoSEQ multiplex PCR was the method, and the copy in TCRdb shows in-frame clones only, minus some. The sample holds approximately 1.5 million clones, approximately 98% seen once. Material for sequencing was naive CD4+ T cells sorted from blood. Subset noted: CD45RA+ positively selected. Receptor source: a man younger than 45 in good health.

This chain connects TRBV29-1 to TRBJ2-1; D is uncertain. V was pared by 0 bases and J by 8 bases, with 5 bases between. Germline CDR1 reads SQVTM; CDR2 reads ANQGSEA. This CDR3 contains 11 residues. The CDR3 sequence: CSVEEGYEQFF. CDR3 nucleotides: TGCAGCGTTGAAGAGGGCTATGAGCAGTTCTTC.

V gene TRBV18 combines with J gene TRBJ1-3; no firm D call. Germline V gene lookup returns CDR1 KGHSH and CDR2 LQKENI. This CDR3 comprises 15 residues. Trimming removed 1 base at V and 0 bases at J, with 7 bases between. The CDR3 here is CASSPRTFSGNTIYF. CDR3 DNA sequence: TGTGCCAGCTCACCACGGACTTTCTCTGGAAACACCATATATTTT.

V usage is TRBV5-1 and J usage is TRBJ2-5; possibly TRBD1 for D (5 bases). In germline, CDR1 is SGHRS, CDR2 YFSETQ. Trimming took off 3 bases at V and 5 bases at J, with 14 bases between the two ends. The CDR3 length is 14 residues. CDR3 protein: CASSSGISVETQYF. The CDR3, as DNA: TGCGCCAGCAGCTCAGGGATCTCAGTGGAGACCCAGTACTTC.

This clone was detected only once. The chain recombines TRBV6-5 with TRBJ1-5; TRBD1 might be the D (5 bases). Trimming removed 0 bases from V and 6 bases from J, with 12 bases in between. This CDR3 contains 15 residues. Germline V CDR1 and CDR2: MNHEY, SVGAGI. The CDR3 sequence: CASSYSGRVGQPQHF. The CDR3, as DNA: TGTGCCAGCAGTTACTCGGGCAGGGTTGGTCAGCCCCAGCATTTT.

The V and J genes are TRBV7-9 and TRBJ2-1; 7 bases fit TRBD1. After removal of 5 bases from V and 0 bases from J, the junction contained 13 bases not matched to a gene. Germline lookup yields CDR1 SEHNR and CDR2 FQNEAQ (reference sequence). The CDR3 has 18 amino acids. CDR3 nucleotides: TGTGCCAGCAGCCCCCCCCCACAGGGGTTCGGCTCCTACAATGAGCAGTTCTTC. Amino acid sequence: CASSPPPQGFGSYNEQFF.

Only one count was recorded for this clone. The rearrangement links TRBV2 to TRBJ1-2; tentatively, D is TRBD1 (5 bases). Trimming took off 7 bases at V and 2 bases at J, with 11 bases between the two ends. The germline gives CDR1 SNHLY, CDR2 FYNNEI. This CDR3 region has 13 residues. The CDR3 nucleotides read TGTGCCAGCATCGGGCGGGGGAACTATGGCTACACCTTC. This translates into CASIGRGNYGYTF.

This rearrangement joins TRBV14 to TRBJ1-1, with unresolved D. V lost 7 bases and J lost 0, with 6 bases in between. CDR3 size: 12 residues. CDR1 SGHDN and CDR2 FVKESK come from the germline V gene. The CDR3 DNA is TGTGCCAGCATAGTAGTGAACACTGAAGCTTTCTTT. Translated, it gives CASIVVNTEAFF.

This rearrangement joins TRBV7-6 to TRBJ1-1; 10 bases match TRBD1. V was clipped by 6 bases and J by 6 bases; unmatched bases: 7. The CDR3 loop spans 14 amino acids. The germline V gene encodes CDR1 SGHVS and CDR2 FNYEAQ. Written as DNA, the CDR3 is TGTGCCAGCAGGGGACAGGGGCCCTTCGCTGAAGCTTTCTTT. Protein: CASRGQGPFAEAFF.

This sequence joins TRBV11-3 and TRBJ2-2; D gene unclear. With 1 base removed from V and 6 bases from J, the gap between germline ends came to 9 bases. The germline V gene encodes CDR1 SGHNT and CDR2 YENEEA. The CDR3 is 14 residues long. The CDR3, as DNA: TGTGCCAGCAGCTTAGCCCCCCTGGCCGGGGAGCTGTTTTTT. It yields the protein CASSLAPLAGELFF.

The V call is TRBV19, the J call TRBJ2-7; 10 bases agree with TRBD1. The germline V gene encodes CDR1 LNHDA and CDR2 SQIVND (reference sequence). The CDR3 covers 13 residues. Trimming cost V 7 bases and J 6 bases; bases outside gene matches: 6. This CDR3 is CASNVRTGGEQYF. The CDR3 DNA follows: TGTGCCAGTAATGTTCGGACAGGGGGCGAGCAGTACTTC.

The V gene is TRBV7-3, the J gene TRBJ2-5, with unresolved D. The germline V and J ends were trimmed by 3 bases and 5 bases, with 19 bases remaining between them. This CDR3 contains 16 residues. CDR1 SGHTA and CDR2 FQGTGA come from the germline V gene. DNA for the CDR3: TGTGCCAGCAGCTTGGACCCGACTCGAGGACGGGAGACCCAGTACTTC. Its translation is CASSLDPTRGRETQYF. The full variable domain, its missing parts supplied by reference TRBV7-3 and TRBJ2-5, is GAGVSQTPSNKVTEKGKYVELRCDPISGHTALYWYRQSLGQGPEFLIYFQGTGAADDSGLPNDRFFAVRPEGSVSTLKIQRTERGDSAVYLCASSLDPTRGRETQYFGPGTRLLVL.

The gene calls are TRBV29-1 and TRBJ2-7; possibly TRBD1 for D (6 bases). Germline values: CDR1 SQVTM, CDR2 ANQGSEA. V was trimmed by 5 bases and J by 2 bases, leaving 13 bases between them. CDR3 length: 13 residues. In DNA form, the CDR3 reads TGCAGCGTTTACGACAGGCGAACCTACGAGCAGTACTTC. Residues: CSVYDRRTYEQYF.

This sequence joins TRBV11-2 and TRBJ2-3; TRBD2 matches at 8 bases. Germline values: CDR1 SGHAT, CDR2 FQNNGV. The CDR3 spans 15 residues. V gave up 4 bases and J gave up 7 bases; unmatched junction bases: 10. CDR3 DNA sequence: TGTGCCAGCAGCTCCCTGACGGGAGGGAAAAATACGCAGTATTTT. Amino acid sequence: CASSSLTGGKNTQYF.

V is TRBV27 and J is TRBJ2-7; 13 bases agree with TRBD2. Germline CDR1 and CDR2: MNHEY and SMNVEV (reference sequence). The V gene end was trimmed by 8 bases and the J gene end by 2 bases; junction bases not matched to a gene: 12. The CDR3 runs to 17 residues. CDR3 DNA: TGTGCCAGCGCTAATTCGGGGGGACTAGCGGGGCCCTACGAGCAGTACTTC. It encodes CASANSGGLAGPYEQYF.

This clone was observed once. The chain carries TRBV5-1 and TRBJ2-3; 10 positions agree with TRBD1. Trimming at V came to 1 base and at J to 4 bases, leaving 9 bases not matched to a gene. The CDR3 contains 17 residues. CDR1 SGHRS and CDR2 YFSETQ come from the germline V gene. CDR3 amino acids: CASSLLWDRGYPDTQYF. The CDR3 coding sequence is TGCGCCAGCAGCTTGCTTTGGGACAGGGGTTATCCAGATACGCAGTATTTT.

The gene calls are TRBV11-2 and TRBJ2-7, with 8 nucleotides matching TRBD1. Looked up from germline, CDR1 is SGHAT and CDR2 is FQNNGV. The CDR3 contains 15 residues. Trimming cost V 3 bases and J 0 bases; bases outside gene matches: 4. The CDR3 sequence: CASSFSGGDSYEQYF. The CDR3 DNA follows: TGTGCCAGCAGCTTCTCAGGGGGCGACTCCTACGAGCAGTACTTC.

CDR3 protein: CASSLDGATQYEQYF. DNA for the CDR3: TGTGCCAGCAGCTTAGACGGTGCGACCCAATACGAGCAGTACTTC. The rearrangement joins TRBV11-2 to TRBJ2-7; D is undetermined. V shed 0 bases and J shed 4 bases, with 13 bases lying between them. The CDR3 spans 15 residues. Germline lookup yields CDR1 SGHAT and CDR2 FQNNGV. The variable domain in full, completed from reference TRBV11-2 and TRBJ2-7, reads EAGVAQSPRYKIIEKRQSVAFWCNPISGHATLYWYQQILGQGPKLLIQFQNNGVVDDSQLPKDRFSAERLKGVDSTLKIQPAKLEDSAVYLCASSLDGATQYEQYFGPGTRLTVT.

Turning to this clone: Distinct nucleotide sequences in the sample also encode this CDR3. The chain uses TRBV20-1 and TRBJ2-3; possibly TRBD1 or TRBD2 for D (5 bases each). The CDR3 runs 11 residues. V gave up 7 bases and J gave up 0 bases, with 5 bases separating them. Germline CDR1 and CDR2: DFQATT and SNEGSKA (reference sequence). CDR3 sequence: CSGGSTDTQYF. CDR3 in DNA: TGCAGTGGGGGGAGCACAGATACGCAGTATTTT.

This chain links TRBV29-1 with TRBJ2-1; D gene unclear. Germline lookup yields CDR1 SQVTM and CDR2 ANQGSEA. The V end was cut by 4 bases, the J end by 7 bases, with 17 bases between. This CDR3 region has 14 residues. The chain's CDR3 is CSVVGRMVRNEQFF. The CDR3 region has the DNA TGCAGCGTTGTGGGCCGAATGGTGAGAAATGAGCAGTTCTTC.

The chain is built from TRBV28 and TRBJ2-3; D unclear. Germline assignment: CDR1 MDHEN and CDR2 SYDVKM. This CDR3 spans 14 amino acids. Trimming left V 4 bases short and J 2 bases short, with 10 bases between. CDR3 coding DNA: TGTGCCAGCAGTTCCCCCGCAACCACAGATACGCAGTATTTT. Amino acid sequence: CASSSPATTDTQYF.

The rearrangement joins TRBV5-1 to TRBJ2-7; D remains unclear. CDR1 is SGHRS, CDR2 YFSETQ, per germline. V gave up 0 bases and J gave up 3 bases, with 13 bases separating them. The CDR3 consists of 15 residues. The CDR3, as DNA: TGCGCCAGCAGCTTGGTTCAAAGGGATCTCTACGAGCAGTACTTC. Amino acids: CASSLVQRDLYEQYF.